Sequencing of this T cell receptor beta chain was carried out in a study of cytomegalovirus exposure and HLA in healthy donors. 13 Jbeta primers and 60 Vbeta primers were used for the PCR. Clones were read by immunoSEQ multiplex PCR, and TCRdb kept only the in-frame ones, dropping some. The table records roughly 130,000 clones, 70% to 85% of them present only once. CDR3 length: 16 residues. Trimming took 0 bases from V and 4 from J; bases not matched to a gene: 2. Germline CDR1 MRHNA, CDR2 SNTAGT. Sequencing used PBMCs. V and J are TRBV6-4 and TRBJ2-6; 8 positions match TRBD1. This TCR derives from a boy between 2 and 15 years old in good health and CMV-seronegative. CDR3 DNA sequence: TGTGCCAGCAGTGACTCGACAGGGGAAGGGGCCAACGTCCTGACTTTC. Protein: CASSDSTGEGANVLTF.